This T cell receptor (beta chain) stems from a study of shared clonotypes between healthy human individuals. Assay used: immunoSEQ multiplex PCR; TCRdb lists only in-frame clones, some missing. The data contain hundreds of thousands of clones, 85% to 95% of them seen just once; the ten biggest clones take up 0.11%. In germline, CDR1 is SNHLY, CDR2 FYNNEI. The CDR3 extends over 13 amino acids. V was cut by 7 bases and J by 2 bases, with 8 bases left in between. It was CD45RO-negative cells, positively selected for CCR7, that made up naive CD8 cells, with terminally differentiated effector memory CD45RA+ cells excluded.

Source material: naive CD8+ T cells sorted from blood. This chain joins TRBV2 and TRBJ2-2, with a tentative D call TRBD2 (6 bases). The receptor comes from a woman in her 30s in good health. The CDR3 spells CASTAGNTGELFF. The CDR3 DNA sequence: TGTGCCAGCACCGCGGGAAACACCGGGGAGCTGTTTTTT.